The 18 T cell receptor beta chains reported below all come from one sample, sequenced in a study of CD8+ T cells in alopecia areata. The authors extracted RNA and reverse transcribed it into cDNA as the sequencing template. Profiling relied on immunoSEQ multiplex PCR, and the TCRdb table lists in-frame clones only, not all of them. The sample is made up of around 300,000 clones, none counted only once. Scientists pooled cutaneous lymph node cells and sorted them on CD4, CD8alpha, NKG2D, NKG2ACE and other markers. Specimen: CD4+ T cells sorted from a lymph node. The receptors derive from a C3H/HeJ mouse with alopecia areata. This strain's MHC haplotype is H2-k.

There are a few counts of this clone. Gene names are the mouse ones. The read terminates 4 residues ahead of where the CDR3 ends, so the germline J gene completes it. V gene TRBV14 combines with J gene TRBJ2-5; TRBD1 is a possible D gene (6 bases). V gave up 1 base and J gave up 3 bases, with 9 bases separating them. The CDR3 is 14 residues long. CDR1 is SGHDT, CDR2 FRDEAV, per germline. The CDR3 bases that were read are TGTGCCAGCAGTTTCCGGGACACACAAGAC. Translation gives CASSFRDTQD. The entire CDR3 protein reads CASSFRDTQDTQYF.

This clone was detected a few times. The gene names here belong to mouse. The read stops 4 residues short of the end of the CDR3; the missing end is completed from the germline J gene. The sample carries other DNA sequences with the same CDR3. The rearrangement links TRBV1 to TRBJ2-3; tentative D call: TRBD2 (6 bases). The ends were cut back, 4 bases at V and 0 bases at J, with 11 bases in the middle. The CDR3 totals 15 residues. CDR1 and CDR2 (germline): NSQYPW, LRSPGD (reference sequence). The sequenced part of the CDR3 DNA is TGCACCTGCAGTGGAACTGGGAGTAGTGCAGAA. It yields the protein CTCSGTGSSAE. The whole CDR3 protein reads CTCSGTGSSAETLYF.

The sample holds a few counts of this clone. Genes here carry mouse names. The CDR3 is cut off 4 residues early in the read; its end comes from the germline J gene. This chain connects TRBV19 to TRBJ2-2; 8 positions match TRBD1. The trim removed 5 bases at V and 3 bases at J, leaving 3 bases unmatched. This CDR3 is built from 14 residues. From germline, CDR1 is FNHDT and CDR2 SITEND (reference sequence). The covered CDR3 bases are TGTGCCAGCAGGACAGGGGTTGACACCGGG. Amino acid sequence: CASRTGVDTG. The entire CDR3 protein reads CASRTGVDTGQLYF. The entire variable domain, with the rest obtained from reference TRBV19 and TRBJ2-2, is as follows: GGIITQTPKFLIGQEGQKLTLKCQQNFNHDTMYWYRQDSGKGLRLIYYSITENDLQKGDLSEGYDASREKKSSFSLTVTSAQKNEMAVFLCASRTGVDTGQLYFGEGSKLTVL.

This clone was found a few times. Genes and germline are mouse. Read data end 4 residues before the CDR3 end; the end is taken from the germline J gene. The J gene is TRBJ2-2, the V gene TRBV13-1; 7 nucleotides align to TRBD1. The ends lost 2 bases at V and 3 bases at J; junction bases unmatched: 4. The CDR3 covers 15 residues. Germline V CDR1 and CDR2: NSHNY, SYGAGN. The CDR3 is CASSEQGKDTGQLYF. CDR3 DNA, as far as it was read: TGTGCCAGCAGTGAACAGGGGAAGGACACCGGG.

Concerning this clone: Gene names refer to mouse genes. The CDR3 end lies 4 residues beyond the end of the read and is filled in from the germline J gene. The sample contains more than one DNA sequence encoding this CDR3. This rearrangement joins TRBV14 to TRBJ2-5; D might be TRBD1 (6 bases). The CDR3 loop spans 13 amino acids. The germline CDR1 and CDR2 sequences are SGHDT and FRDEAV. V was trimmed by 5 bases and J by 0 bases, leaving 7 bases between them. The CDR3 sequence is CASRTGNQDTQYF. CDR3 DNA, as far as it was read: TGTGCCAGCAGGACAGGTAACCAAGAC. Variable domain in full (rest from reference TRBV14 and TRBJ2-5): EAGVTQSPRYAVLQEGQAVSFWCDPISGHDTLYWYQQPRDQGPQLLVYFRDEAVIDNSQLPSDRFSAVRPKGTNSTLKIQSAKQGDTATYLCASRTGNQDTQYFGPGTRLLVL.

The table lists this clone with a few counts. Genes and germline are mouse. The CDR3 is cut off 4 residues early in the read; its end comes from the germline J gene. Other DNA sequences in the sample encode the same CDR3. The chain carries TRBV19 and TRBJ2-7; 7 bases match TRBD1. The germline gives CDR1 FNHDT, CDR2 SITEND (reference sequence). This CDR3 has 12 amino acids. CDR3 loop: CASSLTGDEQYF. Partial CDR3 DNA: TGTGCCAGCAGTCTTACAGGGGAT.

As concerns this clone: Mouse names are used for the genes. The read terminates 4 residues before the CDR3 end, so the remaining end is supplied by the germline J gene. The chain links TRBV31 to TRBJ2-7; 7 bases align to TRBD2. Per germline, CDR1 GKSSPN and CDR2 SITVG. The CDR3 totals 13 residues. The CDR3 protein is CAWSWAGGYEQYF. Partial CDR3 DNA: TGTGCCTGGAGTTGGGCTGGGGGATAT.

This clone was seen ten or more times. These gene names are mouse names. Read coverage stops 4 residues before the CDR3 terminus; the germline J gene supplies the remainder. This specimen includes other DNA sequences encoding the same CDR3. The chain links TRBV17 to TRBJ2-3; D call uncertain. The germline V gene has CDR1 MNHDT and CDR2 YYDKIL. CDR3 length: 14 residues. The germline V and J ends were trimmed by 0 bases and 0 bases, with 4 bases remaining between them. CDR3 residues: CASSRDSSAETLYF. The covered CDR3 bases are TGTGCTAGCAGTAGAGATTCAAGTGCAGAA.

This clone occurred a few times. These gene names are mouse names. The CDR3 end lies 4 residues beyond the end of the read and is filled in from the germline J gene. V gene TRBV1 combines with J gene TRBJ2-3; TRBD1 might be the D (6 bases). The CDR3 spans 13 residues. The germline gives CDR1 NSQYPW, CDR2 LRSPGD (reference sequence). Incomplete CDR3 DNA: TGCACCTGCAGTGCCGGACAGAAAGAA. Its translation: CTCSAGQKE. The whole CDR3 protein reads CTCSAGQKETLYF.

In this sample, this clone turned up a few times. Mouse gene names and germline throughout. Sequencing ends 4 residues short of the CDR3 end; the germline J gene provides the rest. This chain links TRBV19 with TRBJ2-1; TRBD1 matches at 7 bases. Germline CDR1 FNHDT, CDR2 SITEND (reference sequence). The CDR3 extends over 13 amino acids. V lost 7 bases and J lost 3; bases outside the gene matches: 4. The CDR3: CASARDSYAEQFF. The CDR3 DNA, read in part, is TGTGCCAGCGCCCGGGACAGCTATGCT.

This clone was seen more than once but under ten times. Genes and germline are mouse. The read is 4 residues too short to cover the CDR3 end, so that end is filled in from the germline J gene. Other DNA sequences in the sample encode the same CDR3. The chain has TRBV5 and TRBJ2-1; 9 bases match TRBD2. Germline trimming cut 1 base from V and 4 bases from J; bases unmatched to any gene: 2. CDR3 length: 15 amino acids. Germline V gene lookup returns CDR1 LGHNA and CDR2 YNLKQL (reference sequence). Incomplete CDR3 DNA: TGTGCCAGCAGCCAAGCACTGGGGGGTTATGCT. The encoded protein is CASSQALGGYA. The full CDR3 is CASSQALGGYAEQFF.

This clone occurred a few times. Germline and genes here are mouse. Read coverage stops 4 residues before the CDR3 terminus; the germline J gene supplies the remainder. The chain is built from TRBV5 and TRBJ1-2; 7 bases are a match to TRBD1. With 0 bases clipped from V and 0 bases from J, the junction kept 7 bases outside the gene matches. This CDR3 is 17 amino acids long. Germline V gene sequence: CDR1 LGHNA, CDR2 YNLKQL (reference sequence). CDR3 protein: CASSQEGQGGANSDYTF. CDR3 DNA (partial): TGTGCCAGCAGCCAAGAGGGGCAGGGGGGAGCAAACTCC.

Only a few counts were recorded for this clone. Gene names and germline match the mouse. The DNA ends 4 residues before the CDR3 does, and the rest of the CDR3 is filled in from the germline J gene. The chain carries TRBV14 and TRBJ2-1; 7 bases align to TRBD1. V shed 0 bases and J 5 bases; nucleotides not matched to a gene: 5. CDR1 SGHDT and CDR2 FRDEAV come from the germline V gene. The CDR3 loop spans 15 amino acids. CDR3 bases read: TGTGCCAGCAGTTTCTCACAGGGGCTGGATGCT. Amino acid sequence: CASSFSQGLDA. The entire CDR3 protein reads CASSFSQGLDAEQFF.

This clone was observed a handful of times. The genes are named according to mouse. With the read ending 4 residues before the CDR3 end, the germline J gene is used to fill in that end. The sample carries other DNA sequences with the same CDR3. The chain couples TRBV13-1 to TRBJ2-3; D might be TRBD1 (5 bases). The CDR3 sequence is 13 residues long. Trimming took 8 bases from V and 0 from J, leaving 10 bases between them. The V gene's germline CDR1 is NSHNY and CDR2 SYGAGN. CDR3 bases read: TGTGCCAGTCGACAGTCTAGTGCAGAA. Residues: CASRQSSAE. The entire CDR3 reads CASRQSSAETLYF.

This clone came up a few times. Gene names and germline refer to mouse. The sequenced fragment ends 4 residues before the CDR3 boundary, so the rest is inferred from the germline J gene. The chain joins TRBV1 to TRBJ1-1; D ambiguous. V shed 0 bases and J shed 0 bases, with 5 bases lying between them. Germline-derived CDR1 and CDR2 are NSQYPW and LRSPGD (reference sequence). The CDR3 is 14 amino acids. The CDR3 sequence is CTCSAEQANTEVFF. The sequenced part of the CDR3 DNA is TGCACCTGCAGTGCAGAGCAGGCAAACACA.

This clone was picked up many times. Gene and germline names: mouse. The read comes to an end 4 residues before the CDR3 does, leaving the germline J gene to fill in the end. V usage is TRBV17 and J usage is TRBJ2-2; TRBD2 matches 7 bases. The V segment lost 2 bases and the J segment 6 bases; nucleotides outside the gene matches: 6. Looked up from germline, CDR1 is MNHDT and CDR2 is YYDKIL. The CDR3 is made up of 15 amino acids. Partial CDR3 DNA: TGTGCTAGCAGTAGAAACGCCCTGGGGGCCGGG. It codes for CASSRNALGAG. The CDR3 in its entirety is CASSRNALGAGQLYF.

This clone has more than one count but fewer than ten. Gene names denote mouse genes. The read is 4 residues too short to cover the CDR3 end, so that end is filled in from the germline J gene. The rearrangement links TRBV13-2 to TRBJ1-2; 7 nucleotides line up with TRBD1. The germline V gene encodes CDR1 NNHNN and CDR2 SYGAGS (reference sequence). The V and J ends lost 2 bases and 0 bases, in that order; junction bases with no gene match: 1. The CDR3 consists of 14 residues. Here the CDR3 reads CASGEGQTNSDYTF. CDR3 DNA (partial): TGTGCCAGCGGTGAGGGACAGACAAACTCC.

Regarding this clone: Gene names denote mouse genes. CDR3 DNA, as far as it was read: TGCACCTGCAGTGCAGCCCCGGGACAGAACACCGGG. Translated, it gives CTCSAAPGQNTG. In full, the CDR3 is CTCSAAPGQNTGQLYF. The genes are TRBV1 and TRBJ2-2, with 7 bases fitting TRBD1. The CDR3 end lies 4 residues beyond the end of the read and is filled in from the germline J gene. CDR1 and CDR2 from the germline V gene are NSQYPW and LRSPGD (reference sequence). J lost 2 bases, V lost 1 base, and 4 bases had no gene match. This CDR3 region has 16 residues.